This TCR beta chain was obtained from a study of T cells after yellow fever vaccination. Study-wide findings and caveats: High-abundance clonotypes from the bulk population could contaminate FACS-sorted repertoires. The secondary response showed a weaker magnitude and a faster peak, day 5 versus 15. Detected again after the booster were most primary-vaccination clones, at 95% to 98% CD4 and 88% CD8.

This clonotype showed up many times. Its target is unknown. TCRdb used MiXCR to reprocess the 5' RACE reads, holding one entry per CDR3 protein. The table includes about 360,000 distinct CDR3 sequences, 6.2% detected once. This receptor was obtained from a young man who received the YFV17D yellow fever vaccine. Sequencing used PBMCs, obtained 5 days after the yellow fever booster vaccination.

In nucleotides, the CDR3 is TGTGCCAGCAGTTTACACAGCGGGGAGCAGTACTTC. It specifies CASSLHSGEQYF. The V call is TRBV12-3 or TRBV12-4, the J call TRBJ2-7, with a weak D call TRBD2 (6 bases). Trimming removed 2 bases at V and 7 bases at J, with 9 bases between. The CDR3 is 12 residues long.